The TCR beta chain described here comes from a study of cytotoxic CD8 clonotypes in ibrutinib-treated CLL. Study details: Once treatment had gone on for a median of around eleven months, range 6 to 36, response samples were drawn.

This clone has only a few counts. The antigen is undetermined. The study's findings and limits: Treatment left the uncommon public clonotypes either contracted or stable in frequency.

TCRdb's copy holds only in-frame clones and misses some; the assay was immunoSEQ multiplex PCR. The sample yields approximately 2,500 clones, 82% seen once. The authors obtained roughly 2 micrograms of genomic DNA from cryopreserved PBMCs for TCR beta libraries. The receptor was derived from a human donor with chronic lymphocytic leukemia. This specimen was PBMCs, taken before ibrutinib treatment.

CDR3 sequence reads: CASRQDPTGELFF. The CDR3 nucleotides read TGCGCCAGCAGGCAGGACCCCACCGGGGAGCTGTTTTTT. This chain links TRBV5-1 with TRBJ2-2; the D is unclear. Germline V gene lookup returns CDR1 SGHRS and CDR2 YFSETQ. The CDR3 length is 13 residues. V lost 5 bases and J 4 bases, leaving 9 bases between the germline ends.